This T cell receptor beta chain was recorded in a study of blood T cells in healthy people across ages. Points from the study as a whole: Older age coincided with a roughly linear decline in TCR beta diversity per million T cells. Compared with aged donors, long-lived donors showed fewer expanded clones, suggesting selection. Possibly, changes in expanded clonotypes were confounded because donor CMV status was unknown.

V dropped 3 bases and J dropped 7 bases, with 16 bases sitting between them. This CDR3 comprises 15 residues. CDR1 and CDR2 from the germline V gene are SGHRS and YFSETQ. Worth noting for this clonotype: Its specificity is unknown.

It was with a sample-barcoded 5' primer and a J-beta primer mix that a second PCR of roughly 6 to 12 cycles was run. One entry per CDR3 protein, called by TCRdb with MiXCR from the 5' RACE reads. The repertoire has 850,000 to 1,300,000 distinct CDR3 sequences, 45% of them found once; the top ten carry 15% to 20%. The sequence came from a woman aged 60-75 years in good health. The chain has TRBV5-1 and TRBJ2-2; possible D gene TRBD1, 6 bases. The sequenced sample was blood. The CDR3 nucleotides are TGCGCCAGCAGCTCAGGGACATTCACAGGCGGGGAGCTGTTTTTT. This sequence encodes CASSSGTFTGGELFF. The full variable domain, completed using reference TRBV5-1 and TRBJ2-2, is KAGVTQTPRYLIKTRGQQVTLSCSPISGHRSVSWYQQTPGQGLQFLFEYFSETQRNKGNFPGRFSGRQFSNSRSEMNVSTLELGDSALYLCASSSGTFTGGELFFGEGSRLTVL.